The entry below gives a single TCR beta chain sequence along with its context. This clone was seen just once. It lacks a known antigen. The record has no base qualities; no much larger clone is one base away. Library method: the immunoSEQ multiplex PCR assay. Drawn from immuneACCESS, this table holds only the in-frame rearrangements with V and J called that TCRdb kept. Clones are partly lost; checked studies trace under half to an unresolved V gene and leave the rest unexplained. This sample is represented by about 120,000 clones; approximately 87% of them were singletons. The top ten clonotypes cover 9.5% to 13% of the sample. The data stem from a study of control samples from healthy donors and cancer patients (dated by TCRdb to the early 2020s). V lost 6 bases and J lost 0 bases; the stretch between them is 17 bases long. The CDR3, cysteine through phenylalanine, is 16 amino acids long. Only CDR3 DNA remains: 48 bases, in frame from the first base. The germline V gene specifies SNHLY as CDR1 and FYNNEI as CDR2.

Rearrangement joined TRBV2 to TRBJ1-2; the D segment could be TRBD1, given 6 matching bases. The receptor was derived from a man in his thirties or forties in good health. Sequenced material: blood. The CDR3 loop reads CASRVGTTSSNYGYTF. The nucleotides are TGTGCCAGCAGGGTGGGGACAACTAGTTCTAACTATGGCTACACCTTC.